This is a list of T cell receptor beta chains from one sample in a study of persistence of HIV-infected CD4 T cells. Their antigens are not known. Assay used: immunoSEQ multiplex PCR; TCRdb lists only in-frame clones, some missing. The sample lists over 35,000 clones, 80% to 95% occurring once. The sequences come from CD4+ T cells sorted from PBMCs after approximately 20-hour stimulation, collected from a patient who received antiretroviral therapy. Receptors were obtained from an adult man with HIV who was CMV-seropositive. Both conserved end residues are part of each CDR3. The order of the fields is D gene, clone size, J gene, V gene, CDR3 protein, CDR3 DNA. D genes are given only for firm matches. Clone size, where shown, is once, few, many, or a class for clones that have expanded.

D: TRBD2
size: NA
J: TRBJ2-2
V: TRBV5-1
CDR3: CASSSGLAGGVAGELFF
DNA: TGCGCCAGCAGCTCGGGACTAGCGGGGGGGGTGGCCGGGGAGCTGTTTTTT

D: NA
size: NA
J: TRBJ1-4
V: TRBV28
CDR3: CASSRLSGNEKLFF
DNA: TGTGCCAGCAGTCGCCTGAGTGGAAATGAAAAACTGTTTTTT

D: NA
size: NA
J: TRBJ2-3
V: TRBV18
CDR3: CASSPPLGPDTQYF
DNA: TGTGCCAGCTCACCACCACTGGGCCCAGATACGCAGTATTTT

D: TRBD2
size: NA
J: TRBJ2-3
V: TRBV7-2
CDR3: CASGASGSTDTQYF
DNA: TGTGCCAGCGGCGCTAGCGGGAGCACAGATACGCAGTATTTT

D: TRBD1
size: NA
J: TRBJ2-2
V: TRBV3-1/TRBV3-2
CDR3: CASSPLAQGAGELFF
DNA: TGTGCCAGCAGCCCCTTGGCGCAGGGGGCCGGGGAGCTGTTTTTT

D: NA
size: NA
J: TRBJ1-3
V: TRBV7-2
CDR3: CASSSQGILTGNTIYF
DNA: TGTGCCAGCAGCTCCCAGGGGATTCTTACTGGAAACACCATATATTTT

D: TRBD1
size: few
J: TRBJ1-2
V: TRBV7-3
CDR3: CASSARPTGADGYTF
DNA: TGTGCCAGCAGCGCCCGACCCACAGGGGCGGATGGCTACACCTTC

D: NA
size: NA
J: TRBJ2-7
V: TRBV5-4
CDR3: CASSLGPGVFDEQYF
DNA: TGTGCCAGCAGTTTAGGGCCAGGGGTTTTCGACGAGCAGTACTTC

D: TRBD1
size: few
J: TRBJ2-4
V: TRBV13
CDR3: CASSRGQGTTKVQYF
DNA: TGTGCCAGCAGCAGGGGACAGGGGACGACTAAGGTTCAGTACTTC

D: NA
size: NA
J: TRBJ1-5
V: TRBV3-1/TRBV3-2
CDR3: CASSQGTYQPQHF
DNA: TGTGCCAGCAGCCAAGGCACTTATCAGCCCCAGCATTTT

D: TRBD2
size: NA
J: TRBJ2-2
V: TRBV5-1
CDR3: CASSLWMTSGGTGTGELFF
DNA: TGCGCCAGCAGCTTGTGGATGACTAGCGGGGGGACAGGCACCGGGGAGCTGTTTTTT

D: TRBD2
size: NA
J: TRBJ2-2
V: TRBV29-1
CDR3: CSVVLGSGGQAGELFF
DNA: TGCAGCGTTGTTTTAGGTAGCGGGGGGCAAGCCGGGGAGCTGTTTTTT

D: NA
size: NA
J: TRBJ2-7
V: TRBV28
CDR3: CASGDRDKTYEQYF
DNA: TGTGCCAGTGGAGACCGGGACAAGACCTACGAGCAGTACTTC

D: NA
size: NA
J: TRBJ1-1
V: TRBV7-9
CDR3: CASSSGTYTEAFF
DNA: TGTGCCAGCAGCTCGGGGACCTACACTGAAGCTTTCTTT

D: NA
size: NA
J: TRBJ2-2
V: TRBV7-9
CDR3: CASSSWTKNTGELFF
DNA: TGTGCCAGCAGTTCCTGGACCAAAAACACCGGGGAGCTGTTTTTT

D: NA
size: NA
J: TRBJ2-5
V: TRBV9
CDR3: CASSVGGVLQETQYF
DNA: TGTGCCAGCAGCGTAGGGGGAGTATTACAAGAGACCCAGTACTTC

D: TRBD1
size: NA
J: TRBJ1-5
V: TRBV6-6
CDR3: CASRRQGEIQPQHF
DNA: TGTGCCAGCAGAAGACAGGGCGAAATCCAGCCCCAGCATTTT

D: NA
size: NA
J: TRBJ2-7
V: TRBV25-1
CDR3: CASSRQGSYEQYF
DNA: TGTGCCAGCAGTCGACAAGGCTCCTACGAGCAGTACTTC

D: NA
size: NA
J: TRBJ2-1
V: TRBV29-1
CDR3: CSVDGGRGSYNEQFF
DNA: TGCAGCGTTGACGGGGGGCGTGGGTCCTACAATGAGCAGTTCTTC

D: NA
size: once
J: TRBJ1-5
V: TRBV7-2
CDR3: CASSLSPSRQPQHF
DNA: TGTGCCAGCAGCTTATCACCAAGTAGACAGCCCCAGCATTTT

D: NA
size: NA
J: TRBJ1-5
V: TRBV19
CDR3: CASTPAPNSNQPQHF
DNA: TGTGCCAGTACCCCGGCCCCGAATAGCAATCAGCCCCAGCATTTT

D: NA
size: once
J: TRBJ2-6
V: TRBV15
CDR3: CATSRETRRGSGANVLTF
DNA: TGTGCCACCAGCAGAGAGACGCGGAGGGGTTCTGGGGCCAACGTCCTGACTTTC

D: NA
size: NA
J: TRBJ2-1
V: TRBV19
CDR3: CASSEGGGARYNEQFF
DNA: TGTGCCAGTAGTGAGGGTGGCGGGGCGCGATACAATGAGCAGTTCTTC

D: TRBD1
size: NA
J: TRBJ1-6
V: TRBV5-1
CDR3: CASALGDRASPLHF
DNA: TGCGCCAGCGCCCTTGGAGACAGGGCTTCACCCCTCCACTTT

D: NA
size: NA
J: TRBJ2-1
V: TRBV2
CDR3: CASRAGLSYNEQFF
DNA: TGTGCCAGCAGAGCCGGACTATCCTACAATGAGCAGTTCTTC

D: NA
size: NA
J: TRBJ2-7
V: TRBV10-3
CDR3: CAISESTLYEQYF
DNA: TGTGCCATCAGTGAGTCTACCCTCTACGAGCAGTACTTC

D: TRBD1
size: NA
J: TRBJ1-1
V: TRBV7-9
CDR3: CASSNDRVVGTEAFF
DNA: TGTGCCAGCAGCAACGACAGGGTTGTGGGCACTGAAGCTTTCTTT

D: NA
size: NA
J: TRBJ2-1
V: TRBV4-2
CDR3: CASSQDARDNWRRGNEQFF
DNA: TGTGCCAGCAGCCAAGATGCGCGGGACAACTGGAGGCGGGGGAATGAGCAGTTCTTC

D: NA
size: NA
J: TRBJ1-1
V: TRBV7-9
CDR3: CASSLQRDLPEAFF
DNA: TGTGCCAGCAGCCTACAACGGGACTTGCCTGAAGCTTTCTTT

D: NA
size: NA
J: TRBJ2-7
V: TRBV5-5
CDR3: CASSLRDAFYEQYF
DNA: TGTGCCAGCAGCCTGAGAGACGCATTCTACGAGCAGTACTTC

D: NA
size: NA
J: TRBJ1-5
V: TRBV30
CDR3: CAWSLDSNQPQHF
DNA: TGTGCCTGGAGCCTGGATAGCAATCAGCCCCAGCATTTT

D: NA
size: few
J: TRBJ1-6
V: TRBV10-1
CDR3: CASSEYSGQSNSPLHF
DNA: TGCGCCAGCAGTGAGTACTCCGGACAGTCTAATTCACCCCTCCACTTT

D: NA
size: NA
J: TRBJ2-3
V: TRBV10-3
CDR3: CAISESQTDTQYF
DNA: TGTGCCATCAGTGAGTCCCAGACAGATACGCAGTATTTT

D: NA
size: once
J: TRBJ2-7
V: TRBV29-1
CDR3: CSFCQNTYEQYF
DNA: TGCAGTTTTTGCCAAAACACGTACGAGCAGTACTTC

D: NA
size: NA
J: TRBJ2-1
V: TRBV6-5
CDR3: CASSYRSYNEQFF
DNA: TGTGCCAGCAGTTACAGATCGTACAATGAGCAGTTCTTC

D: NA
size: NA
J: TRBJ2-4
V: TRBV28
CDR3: CASSSTASALQNIQYF
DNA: TGTGCCAGCAGTTCCACGGCATCGGCCCTGCAGAACATTCAGTACTTC

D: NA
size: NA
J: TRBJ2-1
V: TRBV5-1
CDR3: CASSLANSVGRSQFF
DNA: TGCGCCAGCAGCTTGGCTAATTCCGTCGGACGATCACAGTTCTTC

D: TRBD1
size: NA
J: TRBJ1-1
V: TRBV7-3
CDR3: CASSPGQGTEAFF
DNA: TGTGCCAGCAGCCCGGGACAGGGCACTGAAGCTTTCTTT

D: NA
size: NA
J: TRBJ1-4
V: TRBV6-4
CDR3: CASSDSSAAHEKLFF
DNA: TGTGCCAGCAGTGACTCATCCGCAGCCCATGAAAAACTGTTTTTT

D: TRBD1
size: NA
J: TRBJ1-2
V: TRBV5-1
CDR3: CASSLAGRGQLLSRYTF
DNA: TGCGCCAGCAGCTTGGCCGGAAGGGGACAGCTTCTCTCTCGCTACACCTTC

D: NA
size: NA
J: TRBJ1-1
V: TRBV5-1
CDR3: CASRLTGLNTEAFF
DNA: TGCGCCAGCAGACTGACAGGACTGAACACTGAAGCTTTCTTT